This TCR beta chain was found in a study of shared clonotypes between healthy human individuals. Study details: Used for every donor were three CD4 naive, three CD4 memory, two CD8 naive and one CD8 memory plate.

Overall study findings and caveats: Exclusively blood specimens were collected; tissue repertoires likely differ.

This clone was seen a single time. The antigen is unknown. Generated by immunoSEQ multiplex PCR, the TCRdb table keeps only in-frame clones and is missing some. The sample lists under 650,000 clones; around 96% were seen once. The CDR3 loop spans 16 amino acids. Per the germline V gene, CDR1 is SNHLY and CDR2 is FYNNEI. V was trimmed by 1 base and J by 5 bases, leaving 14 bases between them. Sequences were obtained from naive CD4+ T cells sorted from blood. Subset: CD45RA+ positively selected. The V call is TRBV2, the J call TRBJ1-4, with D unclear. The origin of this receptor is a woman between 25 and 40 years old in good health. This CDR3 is CASSEVRMLGNEKLFF. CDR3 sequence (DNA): TGTGCCAGCAGTGAAGTTCGCATGCTAGGAAATGAAAAACTGTTTTTT.